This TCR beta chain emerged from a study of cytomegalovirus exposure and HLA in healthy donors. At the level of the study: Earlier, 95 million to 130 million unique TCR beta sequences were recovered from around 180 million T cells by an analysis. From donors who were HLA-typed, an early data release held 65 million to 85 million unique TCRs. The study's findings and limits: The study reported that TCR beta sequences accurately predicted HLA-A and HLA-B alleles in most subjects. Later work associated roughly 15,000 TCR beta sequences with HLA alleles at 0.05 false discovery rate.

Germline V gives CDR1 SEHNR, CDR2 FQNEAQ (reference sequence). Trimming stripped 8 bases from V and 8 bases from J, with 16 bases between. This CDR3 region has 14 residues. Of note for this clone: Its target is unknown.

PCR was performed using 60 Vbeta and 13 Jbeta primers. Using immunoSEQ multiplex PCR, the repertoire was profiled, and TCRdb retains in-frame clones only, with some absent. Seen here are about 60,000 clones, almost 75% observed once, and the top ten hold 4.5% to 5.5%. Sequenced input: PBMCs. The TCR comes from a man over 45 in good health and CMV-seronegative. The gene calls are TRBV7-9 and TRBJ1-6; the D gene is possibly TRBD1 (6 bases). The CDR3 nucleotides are TGTGCCAGCTATCCTGGCGGGGGGCATTCACCCCTCCACTTT. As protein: CASYPGGGHSPLHF. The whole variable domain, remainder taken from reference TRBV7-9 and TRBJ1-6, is DTGVSQNPRHKITKRGQNVTFRCDPISEHNRLYWYRQTLGQGPEFLTYFQNEAQLEKSRLLSDRFSAERPKGSFSTLEIQRTEQGDSAMYLCASYPGGGHSPLHFGNGTRLTVT.